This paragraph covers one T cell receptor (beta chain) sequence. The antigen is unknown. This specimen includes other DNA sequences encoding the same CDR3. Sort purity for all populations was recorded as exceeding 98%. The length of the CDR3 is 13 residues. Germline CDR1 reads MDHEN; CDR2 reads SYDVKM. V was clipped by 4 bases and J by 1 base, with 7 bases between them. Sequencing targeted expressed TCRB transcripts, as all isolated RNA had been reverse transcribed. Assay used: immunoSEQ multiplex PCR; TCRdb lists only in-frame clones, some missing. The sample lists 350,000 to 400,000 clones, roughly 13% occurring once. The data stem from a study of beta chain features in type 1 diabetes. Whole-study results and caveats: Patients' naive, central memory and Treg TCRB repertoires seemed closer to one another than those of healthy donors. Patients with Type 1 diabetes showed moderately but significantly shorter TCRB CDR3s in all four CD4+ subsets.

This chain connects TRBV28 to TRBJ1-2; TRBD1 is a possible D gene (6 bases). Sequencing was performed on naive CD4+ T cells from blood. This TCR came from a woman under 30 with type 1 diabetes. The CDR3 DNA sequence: TGTGCCAGCAGTTCGGACAGTAACTATGGCTACACCTTC. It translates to CASSSDSNYGYTF.